A selection of T cell receptor beta chains follows, all from one sample in a study of T cell responses to AZD1222 COVID-19 vaccine. Repertoires were generated with immunoSEQ multiplex PCR, while TCRdb's copy carries only in-frame clones and drops some. The sample yields around 100,000 clones, more than 70% seen once. This sample comprised peripheral blood, obtained 28 days after the second AZD1222 dose. The receptors were gathered from an adult who received the AZD1222 COVID-19 vaccine. CDR3s include the opening cysteine and the closing phenylalanine or tryptophan. The D gene is left open where the match is weak. Some rows have no size entry. The others give once, few or many, or a class for an expanded clone.

clone_size,d_call,v_call,j_call,cdr3_aa,cdr3_nt
once,TRBD1,TRBV2,TRBJ1-1,CASRGDRGNTEAFF,TGTGCCAGCAGAGGGGACAGGGGAAACACTGAAGCTTTCTTT
-,-,TRBV19,TRBJ2-7,CATAGRGSYEQYF,TGTGCCACCGCCGGAAGGGGATCCTACGAGCAGTACTTC
-,-,TRBV6-2/TRBV6-3,TRBJ1-1,CASSWTLGAFF,TGTGCCAGCAGCTGGACCCTGGGAGCTTTCTTT
-,-,TRBV6-5,TRBJ2-2,CASSTRANTGELFF,TGTGCCAGCTCGACGAGAGCGAACACCGGGGAGCTGTTTTTT
-,TRBD1,TRBV13,TRBJ2-7,CASSSSLDRVYEQYF,TGTGCCAGCAGCTCCTCTTTGGACAGGGTCTACGAGCAGTACTTC
once,-,TRBV2,TRBJ1-2,CASILVHSSNYGYTF,TGTGCCAGCATTCTCGTTCACAGCTCTAACTATGGCTACACCTTC
few,-,TRBV3-1/TRBV3-2,TRBJ1-1,CASSQDVNIEAFF,TGTGCCAGCAGCCAAGATGTTAACATCGAAGCTTTCTTT
-,-,TRBV5-1,TRBJ2-7,CASSLDGYEQYF,TGCGCCAGCAGCTTGGACGGATACGAGCAGTACTTC
-,TRBD1,TRBV3-1/TRBV3-2,TRBJ1-1,CASSQAGQGAEAFF,TGTGCCAGCAGCCAAGCTGGACAGGGGGCTGAAGCTTTCTTT
-,-,TRBV19,TRBJ1-5,CASSLRQSNQPQHF,TGTGCCAGTAGTCTCCGACAGAGCAATCAGCCCCAGCATTTT
-,-,TRBV25-1,TRBJ2-7,CASSEYDPPSEQYF,TGTGCCAGCAGTGAATATGACCCACCTTCCGAGCAGTACTTC
-,TRBD2,TRBV5-1,TRBJ2-3,CASSEASGRSDTQYF,TGCGCCAGCAGCGAGGCTAGCGGGAGATCAGATACGCAGTATTTT
once,TRBD1,TRBV7-2,TRBJ2-3,CASSRDRRSDTQYF,TGTGCCAGCAGCCGGGACAGGAGGTCAGATACGCAGTATTTT
-,-,TRBV19,TRBJ2-1,CASSSGGSTYNEQFF,TGTGCCAGTAGTAGTGGGGGTAGTACCTACAATGAGCAGTTCTTC
-,TRBD1,TRBV6-6,TRBJ1-1,CASTVQGVGTEAFF,TGTGCCAGCACTGTACAGGGGGTGGGCACTGAAGCTTTCTTT
-,-,TRBV10-3,TRBJ2-1,CAISGGLAEGNEQFF,TGTGCCATCAGTGGAGGTCTCGCGGAGGGCAATGAGCAGTTCTTC
-,TRBD1,TRBV7-2,TRBJ2-7,CASSPPRQGGYEQYF,TGTGCCAGCAGCCCACCACGACAGGGGGGCTACGAGCAGTACTTC
once,-,TRBV5-1,TRBJ2-2,CASQGAGSNTGELFF,TGCGCCAGCCAAGGGGCAGGATCGAACACCGGGGAGCTGTTTTTT
-,-,TRBV24-1,TRBJ1-3,CATSELTYGNTIYF,TGTGCCACCAGTGAGCTAACCTATGGAAACACCATATATTTT
-,-,TRBV28,TRBJ2-1,CASSTQGSDNEQFF,TGTGCCAGCAGTACCCAGGGGAGCGACAATGAGCAGTTCTTC
-,-,TRBV28,TRBJ1-2,CASSLGLYGYTF,TGTGCCAGCAGTTTAGGGCTCTATGGCTACACCTTC
-,TRBD2,TRBV5-1,TRBJ2-1,CASSWAGTSVRNEQFF,TGCGCCAGCAGCTGGGCCGGGACTAGCGTTCGCAATGAGCAGTTCTTC
-,-,TRBV4-1,TRBJ1-1,CASTEQEGYTEAFF,TGCGCCAGCACAGAACAGGAGGGATATACTGAAGCTTTCTTT
-,-,TRBV7-2,TRBJ1-3,CASSLRGFSGNTIYF,TGTGCCAGCAGCTTGAGGGGGTTCTCTGGAAACACCATATATTTT
-,-,TRBV30,TRBJ2-1,CAWQFNLYNEQFF,TGTGCCTGGCAGTTCAATCTCTACAATGAGCAGTTCTTC
-,TRBD1,TRBV7-8,TRBJ1-1,CASSLVGQGVPGAFF,TGTGCCAGCAGCTTAGTGGGTCAGGGGGTTCCAGGAGCTTTCTTT
-,-,TRBV5-5,TRBJ2-3,CASSLAPGTDTQYF,TGTGCCAGCAGCTTGGCGCCAGGCACAGATACGCAGTATTTT
-,TRBD1,TRBV19,TRBJ2-3,CASSNFQDRATDTQYF,TGTGCCAGTAGTAATTTCCAGGACAGGGCCACGGATACGCAGTATTTT
-,TRBD1,TRBV10-3,TRBJ2-7,CAIKGGAINYEQYF,TGTGCCATCAAAGGGGGCGCGATCAACTACGAGCAGTACTTC
-,TRBD1,TRBV10-3,TRBJ2-7,CAISEPTGSYEQYF,TGTGCCATCAGTGAACCGACAGGGAGCTACGAGCAGTACTTC
-,TRBD2,TRBV28,TRBJ2-7,CAGSSGRSYEQYF,TGTGCCGGAAGTAGCGGGAGGTCCTACGAGCAGTACTTC
-,-,TRBV3-1/TRBV3-2,TRBJ2-2,CASSKTTATGELFF,TGTGCCAGCAGCAAAACCACTGCCACCGGGGAGCTGTTTTTT
once,TRBD1,TRBV5-6,TRBJ2-1,CASSWDRPSSYNEQFF,TGTGCCAGCAGCTGGGACAGGCCATCCTCCTACAATGAGCAGTTCTTC
-,-,TRBV18,TRBJ1-4,CASSPFRGQQTNEKLFF,TGTGCCAGCTCACCATTTCGAGGGCAGCAAACTAATGAAAAACTGTTTTTT
-,-,TRBV7-2,TRBJ2-7,CASSLEYSSYEQYF,TGTGCCAGCAGCTTAGAATACAGCTCCTACGAGCAGTACTTC
-,-,TRBV7-9,TRBJ1-5,CASSMTGQPNQPQHF,TGTGCCAGCAGCATGACCGGACAGCCTAATCAGCCCCAGCATTTT
-,-,TRBV2,TRBJ2-1,CATTRGNNEQFF,TGTGCCACTACTCGGGGGAACAATGAGCAGTTCTTC
-,-,TRBV30,TRBJ2-7,CAWGAARYEQYF,TGTGCCTGGGGAGCCGCGCGCTACGAGCAGTACTTC
once,-,TRBV5-1,TRBJ2-7,CASSLGRGLTKYEQYF,TGCGCCAGCAGCTTGGGGCGGGGACTGACAAAATACGAGCAGTACTTC
-,-,TRBV11-2,TRBJ1-3,CASSPPGGSGNTIYF,TGTGCCAGCAGCCCCCCCGGGGGATCTGGAAACACCATATATTTT
-,-,TRBV29-1,TRBJ2-5,CSVGTQQETQYF,TGCAGCGTTGGGACGCAGCAAGAGACCCAGTACTTC
few,TRBD2,TRBV3-1/TRBV3-2,TRBJ2-7,CASSPRGELYEQYF,TGTGCCAGCAGCCCTCGGGGGGAGCTGTACGAGCAGTACTTC
-,-,TRBV6-7,TRBJ1-5,CARGEGESNQPQHF,TGTGCCCGTGGGGAGGGCGAAAGCAATCAGCCCCAGCATTTT
-,TRBD2,TRBV6-5,TRBJ2-3,CASSGLAGGSDTQYF,TGTGCCAGCAGCGGACTAGCGGGGGGTTCAGATACGCAGTATTTT
-,TRBD1,TRBV3-1/TRBV3-2,TRBJ2-7,CASSQGGQGAVYF,TGTGCCAGCAGCCAAGGGGGTCAGGGGGCGGTGTACTTC
-,-,TRBV28,TRBJ2-7,CASSYPGTHDEQYF,TGTGCCAGCAGCTACCCCGGGACTCACGACGAGCAGTACTTC
once,-,TRBV2,TRBJ2-5,CASRHRDPVRETQYF,TGTGCCAGCCGACACCGGGACCCGGTGCGGGAGACCCAGTACTTC
-,-,TRBV7-7,TRBJ2-1,CASSWDGSGEQFF,TGTGCTAGCAGCTGGGACGGGTCCGGTGAGCAGTTCTTC
once,-,TRBV11-2,TRBJ2-7,CASLGTRADAPYEQYF,TGTGCCAGCCTCGGGACCCGCGCAGACGCTCCCTACGAGCAGTACTTC
few,TRBD1,TRBV10-3,TRBJ2-3,CAITEGQGVTDTQYF,TGTGCCATCACGGAAGGACAGGGGGTCACAGATACGCAGTATTTT
few,-,TRBV5-4,TRBJ2-2,CASSLQGRSTGELFF,TGTGCCAGCAGCTTACAGGGTAGGAGCACCGGGGAGCTGTTTTTT
-,TRBD1,TRBV19,TRBJ1-1,CASSRTGGTEAFF,TGTGCCAGTAGTAGGACAGGAGGAACTGAAGCTTTCTTT
-,-,TRBV27,TRBJ2-3,CASHWGRAGADTQYF,TGTGCCAGCCATTGGGGGCGGGCAGGCGCAGATACGCAGTATTTT
-,TRBD1,TRBV6-2/TRBV6-3,TRBJ1-5,CASSLRPFRDREGNQPQHF,TGTGCCAGCAGTTTACGCCCATTTCGGGACAGGGAGGGCAATCAGCCCCAGCATTTT
-,TRBD1,TRBV4-3,TRBJ2-7,CASSPRDRDYEQYF,TGCGCCAGCAGCCCCCGGGACAGGGACTACGAGCAGTACTTC